The clone carrying this T cell receptor (beta chain) was counted only a few times. Its specificity is not known. This specimen comes from a study of T-cell memory formation after mild COVID-19. Overall study findings and caveats: Clones contracting day 15 to 85 were balanced CD4/CD8; later expanders leaned CD4+.

TCRdb fed the 5' RACE reads into MiXCR, producing one record per CDR3 protein. The profile covers hundreds of thousands of distinct CDR3 sequences, with about a fifth appearing a single time and about 8.4% taken by the ten largest. The sequenced sample consisted of PBMCs or a T cell subset sorted from them (not recorded which). The sequence was obtained from an adult woman who had mild COVID-19 (a few samples of this study predate the infection). Cell type and time point are not known.

CDR3 amino acids: CASSQVDGGGQPQHF. Written as DNA, the CDR3 is TGCGCCAGCAGCCAAGTGGATGGCGGAGGACAGCCCCAGCATTTT. The chain employs TRBV4-1 and TRBJ1-5; no clear D. V gave up 1 base and J gave up 7 bases, with 14 bases separating them. This CDR3 spans 15 amino acids. Germline V lookup: CDR1 MGHRA, CDR2 YSYEKL.